The 15 T cell receptor delta chains listed next were all sequenced from one sample in a study of γδ T cells in repeated Plasmodium falciparum infection. TCRdb re-processed the multiplex PCR reads using CATT. The data show around 89,000 delta-chain clones, more than 1.4% seen once. Gammadelta T cells were flow-sorted from PBMC into Vgamma9/Vdelta2+ and Vdelta2-negative populations for bulk analysis. The sample comprised gamma-delta T cells from blood. The receptors derive from a pool of human donors (malaria-infected and uninfected, not separated).

For this clone: TCRdb pairs this DNA with a much larger clone's protein that differs at residue 16, likely a read error; the protein shown was translated from the DNA. V and J are TRDV2 and TRDJ1; 12 bases are shared with TRDD3. Here the J gene was assigned by germline matching of the DNA, as TCRdb has none. Germline V gene lookup returns CDR1 GEAIGNYY and CDR2 EKD. The CDR3 sequence is 19 residues long. The DNA of the CDR3 is TGTGCCTGTGACGCAATTACTGGGGGATACCCGGAGTACACCGATAGACTCATCTTT. Translating gives CACDAITGGYPEYTDRLIF.

The table lists this clone with a few counts. This sequence is one base from a far larger clone and is likely a read error. Other DNA sequences from this sample encode an identical CDR3 as well. The rearrangement uses TRDV2 and TRDJ1; 12 bases are shared with TRDD3. The J gene is not listed in TCRdb, so it was assigned here from a DNA match to germline. In germline, CDR1 is GEAIGNYY, CDR2 EKD. This CDR3 is 19 amino acids long. DNA of the CDR3: TGTGCCTGCATCACGTACTGGGGGATACCCTCCCCGTACACCGGTAAACTCATCTTT. Translation: CACITYWGIPSPYTGKLIF.

This clone was detected a few times. The protein TCRdb gives is from a much larger clone and does not agree with this DNA's translation at residue 6, likely a read error; the protein shown here comes from the DNA. The J gene has no call, while the V gene is TRDV2; TRDD3 is the table's D call and was not checked against the DNA. This CDR3 is built from 17 residues. Germline CDR1 and CDR2: GEAIGNYY and EKD. Here the CDR3 reads CACDTASSPGYTDKLIF. The CDR3 DNA sequence: TGTGCCTGTGACACCGCGTCCTCTCCGGGGTACACCGATAAACTCATCTTC.

To note about this clone: This likely reflects a read error, since a far larger clone is one base away. This sample also contains other DNA sequences that code for the same CDR3. The rearrangement uses TRDV2 and TRDJ1; 7 positions match TRDD3. CDR1 and CDR2 from the germline V gene are GEAIGNYY and EKD. The CDR3 loop spans 16 amino acids. CDR3 in amino acids: CACEPAAKWGRDKLIF. The CDR3 region has the DNA TGTGCCTGTGAACCTGCGGCCAAATGGGGGAGAGATAAACTAATCTTT.

This clone was seen many times. This chain joins TRDV1 and TRDJ1; no clear D. Germline CDR1 and CDR2: TSWWSYY and QGS. The CDR3 is made up of 17 amino acids. V was shortened by 0 bases and J by 4 bases, with 18 bases between the two germline ends. CDR3 nucleotide sequence: TGTGCTCTTGGGGAACTAACCCCCGTTCCCGTGGGCGATAAACTCATCTTT. Residues: CALGELTPVPVGDKLIF.

As concerns this clone: Given a far larger clone just one base away, this is likely a sequencing read error. Other DNA sequences in this specimen translate into the identical CDR3. The J gene is TRDJ1, the V gene TRDV2, with 7 bases aligning to TRDD3. TCRdb is silent on the J gene; assignment here came from matching the DNA to germline. CDR1 is GEAIGNYY and CDR2 is EKD in the germline V gene. After removal of 4 bases from V and 5 bases from J, the junction contained 15 bases not matched to a gene. CDR3 length: 16 amino acids. DNA for the CDR3: TGTGCCTGTGAACCTGGGGCTAGATGGGGGAGAGATAAACTCATCTTT. This encodes CACEPGARWGRDKLIF.

As to this clone: The mismatch at residue 18 between this DNA's translation and the TCRdb protein of a much larger clone likely reflects a read error; the protein shown is translated from the DNA. The chain links TRDV1 to TRDJ1, with TRDD3 matching 10 bases. The CDR3 is 22 residues long. Germline assignment: CDR1 TSWWSYY and CDR2 QGS. The CDR3 region is CALGELSYNVLLGDAYTGKLIF. Written as DNA, the CDR3 is TGTGCTCTTGGGGAACTAAGCTACAACGTCTTACTGGGGGATGCTTACACCGGTAAACTCATCTTT.

This clone has more than one count but fewer than ten. TCRdb's listed protein matches a much larger clone and diverges from this DNA's translation at residue 11, likely through a read error; the protein shown comes from the DNA. The chain uses TRDV1 and TRDJ1; D may be TRDD3 (5 bases). Germline lookup yields CDR1 TSWWSYY and CDR2 QGS. CDR3 length equals 14 residues. Here the CDR3 DNA reads TGTGCTCTTGGGGAGGATAGAGGGGACGATGAACTCATCTTT. Amino acids: CALGEDRGDDELIF.

This clone turned up a few times. TCRdb assigns this DNA the protein of a much larger clone, which departs from its translation at residue 19; this likely reflects a read error, and the protein shown comes from translating the DNA. The V gene call reads TRDV2; no J gene was called; TRDD3, the table's D call, was not compared with the DNA. Germline values: CDR1 GEAIGNYY, CDR2 EKD. The CDR3 contains 21 residues. CDR3 region: CACDLLRTGGDSSWDTRQVFF. CDR3 bases: TGTGCCTGTGACCTTTTACGTACTGGGGGAGACAGCTCCTGGGACACCCGACAGGTGTTTTTC.

This clone was seen a handful of times. The TCRdb record carries a much larger clone's protein, which differs from this DNA's translation at residue 5; a read error is the likely cause, and the protein listed here is the DNA translation. The chain has TRDV1 and TRDJ1, with TRDD3 matching 7 bases. CDR1 is TSWWSYY, CDR2 QGS, per germline. V lost 4 bases to trimming and J lost 0 bases; unmatched junction nucleotides: 20. This CDR3 has 20 amino acids. The CDR3 loop reads CALGGLLYWGQRANTDKLIF. CDR3 nucleotide sequence: TGTGCTCTTGGGGGACTACTGTACTGGGGCCAACGCGCGAACACCGATAAACTCATCTTT.

Concerning this clone itself: This likely reflects a read error, since a far larger clone is one base away. This sample also contains other DNA sequences that code for the same CDR3. The V and J genes are TRDV1 and TRDJ1, with TRDD3 matching 9 bases. The germline gives CDR1 TSWWSYY, CDR2 QGS. The CDR3 spans 19 residues. CDR3: CALGEPATLGDPNTDKLIF. CDR3 nucleotides: TGTGCTCTTGGGGAACCCGCCACCCTGGGGGATCCGAACACCGATAAGCTCATCTTT.

At least ten counts were recorded for this clone. The chain couples TRDV1 to TRDJ1; TRDD3 matches at 12 bases. Germline V gene lookup returns CDR1 TSWWSYY and CDR2 QGS. The CDR3 has 25 amino acids. The ends lost 5 bases at V and 0 bases at J; junction bases unmatched: 31. In DNA form, the CDR3 reads TGTGCTCTTGGGCAAATTTCCTACTGGTACTGGGGGATACTTAAGTCCTCCCCGGACACCGATAAACTCATCTTT. This encodes CALGQISYWYWGILKSSPDTDKLIF.

This sequence joins TRDV1 and TRDJ1; D perhaps matches TRDD2 (9 bases). The germline V gene encodes CDR1 TSWWSYY and CDR2 QGS. The CDR3 has 23 amino acids. The V end lost 1 base, the J end lost 1 base, and 34 bases lay between the germline ends. Here the CDR3 reads CALGEQGLPTITGGPLRTDKLIF. The DNA for the CDR3 is TGTGCTCTTGGGGAACAAGGCCTTCCTACGATTACTGGGGGCCCCCTACGCACCGATAAACTCATCTTT.

There are a few counts of this clone. With a far larger clone one base away, a read error is the likely cause. The same CDR3 also results from other DNA sequences found in this sample. The gene calls are TRDV1 and TRDJ1; 12 bases agree with TRDD3. TCRdb records no J gene; here it was assigned by comparing the DNA to germline. The CDR3 loop spans 16 amino acids. CDR1 is TSWWSYY, CDR2 QGS, per germline. CDR3 region: CALGEYWGILQDKLIF. CDR3 sequence (DNA): TGTGCTCTAGGGGAATACTGGGGGATACTTCAAGATAAACTCATCTTT.

There are a few counts of this clone. The TCRdb record carries a much larger clone's protein, which differs from this DNA's translation at residue 12; a read error is the likely cause, and the protein listed here is the DNA translation. The rearrangement joins TRDV2 to TRDJ1; D call uncertain. Matching the DNA to germline supplied the J gene, which TCRdb does not give. This CDR3 is built from 15 residues. In germline, CDR1 is GEAIGNYY, CDR2 EKD. Here the CDR3 DNA reads TGTGCCTGTGCGTCTTCGCGGAATAACACCGATAGACTCATCTTT. Its translation: CACASSRNNTDRLIF.